Following are 23 T cell receptor beta chains from one sample sequenced in a study of CD8+ T cells in alopecia areata. cDNA reverse transcribed from extracted RNA served as the sequencing template. Here immunoSEQ multiplex PCR was the method, and the copy in TCRdb shows in-frame clones only, minus some. The sample lists around 97,000 clones, around 86% occurring once. The sample's treatment: oral pan-JAK inhibitor, 5-10 mg twice daily. Here the sequenced sample was CD8+ T cells sorted from blood, taken around week 30, from a patient treated with tofacitinib. These receptors were collected from a human donor with alopecia areata.

The rearrangement links TRBV27 to TRBJ2-3; TRBD2 matches at 11 bases. V lost 6 bases, J lost 1 base, and 6 bases stayed unmatched. CDR1 MNHEY and CDR2 SMNVEV come from the germline V gene (reference sequence). This CDR3 has 16 amino acids. In nucleotides, the CDR3 is TGTGCCAGCAGCTCCCTACTAGCGGGAGGCACAGATACGCAGTATTTT. Its protein product is CASSSLLAGGTDTQYF.

V is TRBV5-1 and J is TRBJ2-1, with TRBD1 as a possible D gene (6 bases). Germline V CDR1 and CDR2: SGHRS, YFSETQ. The CDR3 has 16 amino acids. Trimming took 2 bases from V and 8 from J, leaving 20 bases between them. The CDR3 reads CASSFPTAGVSDEQFF. Here the CDR3 DNA reads TGCGCCAGCAGCTTTCCGACGGCAGGGGTATCGGATGAGCAGTTCTTC.

This clone was seen a single time. Additional DNA sequences in this sample encode the identical CDR3. V is TRBV19 and J is TRBJ2-7, with TRBD1 matching over 9 bases. J was trimmed by 4 bases and V by 3 bases; bases with no gene match: 1. This CDR3 is 13 amino acids long. Germline CDR1 and CDR2: LNHDA and SQIVND (reference sequence). The CDR3: CASSMGQGYEQYF. The CDR3 DNA reads TGTGCCAGTAGTATGGGACAGGGATACGAGCAGTACTTC.

This chain links TRBV2 with TRBJ2-1; D may be TRBD1 (5 bases). CDR1 is SNHLY, CDR2 FYNNEI, per germline. V lost 7 bases, J lost 6 bases, and 10 bases lay in between. CDR3 size: 12 residues. The CDR3 bases are TGTGCCAGCATAGGCCAGGGCAATGAGCAGTTCTTC. Its translation is CASIGQGNEQFF.

V usage is TRBV29-1 and J usage is TRBJ2-7; 9 positions agree with TRBD1. The germline gives CDR1 SQVTM, CDR2 ANQGSEA. There are 13 residues in the CDR3. J lost 3 bases, V lost 3 bases, and 3 bases had no gene match. The CDR3 coding sequence is TGCAGCGTTGAGGGACAGGGTATCTACGAGCAGTACTTC. This sequence encodes CSVEGQGIYEQYF.

The chain combines TRBV27 with TRBJ2-5; 10 bases map to TRBD2. CDR1 is MNHEY and CDR2 is SMNVEV in the germline V gene (reference sequence). The V segment lost 6 bases and the J segment 5 bases; nucleotides outside the gene matches: 12. This CDR3 comprises 16 residues. The CDR3 DNA follows: TGTGCCAGCAGCCCCCCGGGGCTAGCGGGGGTGGAGACCCAGTACTTC. Residues: CASSPPGLAGVETQYF.

The chain links TRBV5-1 to TRBJ1-6; 10 bases are a match to TRBD1. There are 14 residues in the CDR3. With V trimmed by 7 bases and J by 8 bases, 6 bases remained unmatched. Germline V gives CDR1 SGHRS, CDR2 YFSETQ. The CDR3 sequence is CASQGQGYDSPLHF. CDR3 sequence (DNA): TGCGCCAGCCAGGGACAGGGGTATGATTCACCCCTCCACTTT.

The chain links TRBV29-1 to TRBJ2-5; 9 nucleotides align to TRBD1. The J call may be mistaken, given a closer DNA end match to TRBJ2-7. This CDR3 is 12 amino acids long. CDR1 SQVTM and CDR2 ANQGSEA come from the germline V gene. The CDR3 loop reads CSVEGQGYEQYF. CDR3 nucleotides: TGCAGCGTGGAGGGACAGGGCTACGAGCAGTACTTC.

This chain's CDR3 is CASSDRGQTYEQYF. CDR3 nucleotides: TGTGCCAGCAGTGACAGGGGGCAAACCTACGAGCAGTACTTC. The chain employs TRBV2 and TRBJ2-7; 8 bases line up with TRBD1. The junction had 3 bases not matched to a gene; V was cut back by 3 bases and J by 2 bases. The CDR3 length is 14 residues. Germline V gives CDR1 SNHLY, CDR2 FYNNEI.

This clone was detected once. The chain employs TRBV29-1 and TRBJ2-1, with 8 bases matching TRBD1. The V segment lost 6 bases and the J segment 6 bases; nucleotides outside the gene matches: 7. CDR3 length equals 13 residues. Per the germline V gene, CDR1 is SQVTM and CDR2 is ANQGSEA. CDR3 sequence: CSVVGQGPNEQFF. For the CDR3, the DNA is TGCAGCGTCGTCGGACAGGGTCCCAATGAGCAGTTCTTC.

The chain couples TRBV7-9 to TRBJ2-3, with 12 bases fitting TRBD2. This CDR3 spans 16 amino acids. Germline V gene sequence: CDR1 SEHNR, CDR2 FQNEAQ (reference sequence). V was pared by 5 bases and J by 0 bases, with 3 bases of the junction left unmatched. CDR3 sequence (DNA): TGTGCCAGCAGCCCCACTAGCGGGAGGAGCACAGATACGCAGTATTTT. This gives the protein CASSPTSGRSTDTQYF.

About this clone: At the DNA level, this CDR3 is encoded by other sequences in the same sample as well. This chain joins TRBV4-1 and TRBJ2-1; D might be TRBD2 (6 bases). The CDR3 consists of 14 residues. Germline V gene data show CDR1 as MGHRA and CDR2 as YSYEKL. The V end was cut by 1 base, the J end by 7 bases, with 11 bases between. CDR3 protein: CASSQASDYNEQFF. In DNA form, the CDR3 reads TGCGCCAGCAGCCAAGCCTCGGACTATAATGAGCAGTTCTTC.

The chain is built from TRBV7-9 and TRBJ2-2; D remains ambiguous. Trimming removed 1 base at V and 7 bases at J, with 4 bases between. Germline V gene lookup returns CDR1 SEHNR and CDR2 FQNEAQ (reference sequence). This CDR3 contains 12 residues. DNA of the CDR3: TGTGCCAGCAGCTTAGAACTCGGGGAGCTGTTTTTT. This sequence encodes CASSLELGELFF.

The chain employs TRBV7-9 and TRBJ1-5; the D gene is possibly TRBD1 (5 bases). CDR3 length: 15 residues. Germline V gene sequence: CDR1 SEHNR, CDR2 FQNEAQ (reference sequence). Trimming removed 4 bases at V and 6 bases at J, with 16 bases between. The CDR3 DNA follows: TGTGCCAGCAGCTCGGAGGGCAGGGCCGGTCAGCCCCAGCATTTT. Its translation: CASSSEGRAGQPQHF.

The chain is built from TRBV7-9 and TRBJ2-7, with TRBD1 as a possible D gene (6 bases). Trimming took off 5 bases at V and 0 bases at J, with 14 bases between the two ends. Germline loops: CDR1 SEHNR, CDR2 FQNEAQ (reference sequence). The CDR3 sequence is 15 residues long. The CDR3 DNA is TGTGCCAGCAGCCGACAGGCCTCTTCCTCCTACGAGCAGTACTTC. This translates into CASSRQASSSYEQYF.

The chain employs TRBV5-1 and TRBJ2-6; no clear D gene. CDR3 length: 15 amino acids. Germline V gene data show CDR1 as SGHRS and CDR2 as YFSETQ. V was cut by 4 bases and J by 2 bases, with 10 bases left in between. CDR3 DNA: TGCGCCAGCAGCCCCCTGGATGCTGGGGCCAACGTCCTGACTTTC. Its translation is CASSPLDAGANVLTF.

CDR3 loop: CASSSDGLQMETQYF. The CDR3 nucleotides read TGCGCCAGCAGCTCGGACGGACTCCAAATGGAGACCCAGTACTTC. V is TRBV5-1 and J is TRBJ2-5; a possible D gene is TRBD2 (5 bases). Trimming stripped 3 bases from V and 5 bases from J, with 17 bases between. The CDR3 sequence is 15 residues long. Looked up from germline, CDR1 is SGHRS and CDR2 is YFSETQ.

This clone was recorded once. The chain recombines TRBV27 with TRBJ2-5; D is unclear. The J call may be in error: the DNA end matches TRBJ2-7 better. CDR3 length: 14 residues. Germline CDR1 is MNHEY and CDR2 is SMNVEV (reference sequence). The CDR3 nucleotides are TGTGCCAGCAGTGGCTCACAACTCGTCTACGAGCAGTACTTC. Protein: CASSGSQLVYEQYF.

The CDR3, as DNA: TGTGCCAGCAGCGTAGCAGCTAGCGCAGATACGCAGTATTTT. The encoded protein is CASSVAASADTQYF. This chain uses TRBV9 with TRBJ2-3; tentatively, D is TRBD2 (6 bases). CDR1 and CDR2 (germline): SGDLS, YYNGEE. V shed 0 bases and J shed 4 bases, with 9 bases lying between them. The CDR3 spans 14 residues. The complete variable domain, with remaining parts taken from reference TRBV9 and TRBJ2-3, reads DSGVTQTPKHLITATGQRVTLRCSPRSGDLSVYWYQQSLDQGLQFLIQYYNGEERAKGNILERFSAQQFPDLHSELNLSSLELGDSALYFCASSVAASADTQYFGPGTRLTVL.

This clone occurred once. The same CDR3 can be traced to other DNA sequences in this sample. V and J are TRBV7-9 and TRBJ2-7; no reliable D call. V was pared by 5 bases and J by 6 bases, with 8 bases between. Per germline, CDR1 SEHNR and CDR2 FQNEAQ (reference sequence). CDR3 size: 11 residues. The CDR3 protein is CASSLGREQYF. Written as DNA, the CDR3 is TGTGCCAGCAGCCTGGGTCGCGAGCAGTACTTC.

The chain recombines TRBV5-6 with TRBJ2-1; the D is unclear. The CDR3 is 11 residues long. Trimming took off 0 bases at V and 10 bases at J, with 5 bases between the two ends. CDR1 SGHDT and CDR2 YYEEEE come from the germline V gene. The CDR3 spells CASSLADEQFF. The DNA for the CDR3 is TGTGCCAGCAGCTTGGCTGACGAGCAGTTCTTC.

This clone was recorded only once. This chain links TRBV9 with TRBJ1-1; D gene uncertain. Germline V CDR1 and CDR2: SGDLS, YYNGEE. CDR3 size: 9 residues. V was shortened by 7 bases and J by 5 bases, with 3 bases between the two germline ends. DNA for the CDR3: TGTGCCAGCGGGACTGAAGCTTTCTTT. Translated, it gives CASGTEAFF.

V gene TRBV30 combines with J gene TRBJ2-7; a possible D gene is TRBD2 (6 bases). Germline loops: CDR1 GTSNPN, CDR2 SVGIG (reference sequence). CDR3 size: 12 residues. V was pared by 0 bases and J by 7 bases, with 10 bases between. CDR3 loop: CAWSVEAGEQYF. The DNA of the CDR3 is TGTGCCTGGAGTGTAGAGGCGGGGGAGCAGTACTTC.